The sequence of this TCR beta chain was determined in a study of cytomegalovirus exposure and HLA in healthy donors. Points from the study as a whole: On later analysis, the bulk of CMV-associated TCR beta chains appeared to be HLA-restricted. Cytomegalovirus status was reportedly diagnosed by the classifier with high sensitivity and specificity. Most TCR sequences were uncommon, yet certain public TCRs appeared in many donors. Some TCR beta chains (roughly 160 of them) were listed as cytomegalovirus-associated.

As concerns this clone: What it binds is not known.

With 60 Vbeta and 13 Jbeta primers, the PCR was carried out. Profiled with immunoSEQ multiplex PCR; TCRdb holds only in-frame clones, not every one. The sample gives fewer than 120,000 clones, nearly 80% of which show up once; under 1.5% is in the top ten. The sample was PBMCs. The clonotype originates from a woman aged 25 to 39 in good health and CMV-seronegative.

The CDR3: CATSRLAVYNEQFF. The CDR3 nucleotides read TGTGCCACCTCCCGACTAGCTGTATACAATGAGCAGTTCTTC. This chain links TRBV27 with TRBJ2-1; 7 bases fit TRBD2. CDR3 size: 14 residues. The V gene end was trimmed by 10 bases and the J gene end by 4 bases; junction bases not matched to a gene: 10. The V gene's germline CDR1 is MNHEY and CDR2 SMNVEV (reference sequence).